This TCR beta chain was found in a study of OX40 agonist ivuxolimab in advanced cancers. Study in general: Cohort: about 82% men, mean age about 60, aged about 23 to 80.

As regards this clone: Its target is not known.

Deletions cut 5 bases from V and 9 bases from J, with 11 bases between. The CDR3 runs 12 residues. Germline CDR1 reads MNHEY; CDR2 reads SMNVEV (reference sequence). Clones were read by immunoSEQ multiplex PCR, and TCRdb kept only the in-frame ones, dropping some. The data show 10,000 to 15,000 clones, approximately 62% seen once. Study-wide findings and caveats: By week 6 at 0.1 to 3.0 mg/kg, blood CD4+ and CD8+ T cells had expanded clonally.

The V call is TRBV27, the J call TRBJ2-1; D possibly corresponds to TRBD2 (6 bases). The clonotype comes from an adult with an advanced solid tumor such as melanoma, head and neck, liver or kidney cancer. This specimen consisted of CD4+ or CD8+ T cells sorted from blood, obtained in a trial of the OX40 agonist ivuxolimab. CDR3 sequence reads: CASSRDFIEQFF. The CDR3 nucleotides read TGTGCCAGCAGTCGGGACTTCATTGAGCAGTTCTTC.